What follows are 32 T cell receptor beta chains derived from one specimen sequenced in a study of PD-L1 blockade in urothelial cancer (dated by TCRdb to 2015 to 2018). Library preparation employed the immunoSEQ multiplex PCR assay. The immuneACCESS repertoire file appears here via TCRdb, limited to in-frame rearrangements. These files lack a portion of the clones; in checked studies, under half of the deficit traces to unresolved V genes, and the cause of the others is not known. Within this sample are some 52,000 clones, with roughly 75% of them counted one time only. Clones ranked in the top ten supply 3.5% to 4.5% of the sample. What the time point label conveys for this sample: pretreatment peripheral blood. The sequencing here drew on PBMCs, taken around atezolizumab (anti-PD-L1) treatment. The origin of the receptors is a man between 65 and 85 years old with urothelial cancer.

The chain is built from TRBV4-1 and TRBJ1-1; D remains unclear. Germline CDR1 reads MGHRA; CDR2 reads YSYEKL. CDR3 size: 15 residues. V was cut by 3 bases and J by 6 bases, with 17 bases left in between. The CDR3 here is CASSQYKTGGSEAFF. The CDR3 coding sequence is TGCGCCAGCAGCCAGTATAAGACGGGAGGGTCTGAAGCTTTCTTT.

This rearrangement joins TRBV5-4 to TRBJ2-6; 7 bases align to TRBD1. This CDR3 comprises 16 residues. CDR1 SGHNT and CDR2 YYREEE come from the germline V gene (reference sequence). The junction had 7 bases not matched to a gene; V was cut back by 5 bases and J by 2 bases. CDR3 coding DNA: TGTGCCAGCAGGAGGGGACAGTTCCCTGGGGCCAACGTCCTGACTTTC. Encoded protein: CASRRGQFPGANVLTF. Based on the CDR3 plus reference TRBV5-4 and TRBJ2-6, the full variable domain is ETGVTQSPTHLIKTRGQQVTLRCSSQSGHNTVSWYQQALGQGPQFIFQYYREEENGRGNFPPRFSGLQFPNYSSELNVNALELDDSALYLCASRRGQFPGANVLTFGAGSRLTVL.

The chain joins TRBV4-2 to TRBJ1-3; the D is unclear. This CDR3 contains 17 residues. V shed 0 bases and J shed 4 bases, with 16 bases lying between them. Per germline, CDR1 LGHNA and CDR2 YNFKEQ. CDR3 nucleotides: TGTGCCAGCAGCCAAGATAGGTGGCAGTACAGAGGAAACACCATATATTTT. Amino acids: CASSQDRWQYRGNTIYF.

The rearrangement uses TRBV6-5 and TRBJ1-3; D possibly corresponds to TRBD1 (5 bases). This CDR3 comprises 12 residues. CDR1 MNHEY and CDR2 SVGAGI come from the germline V gene. The ends were cut back, 0 bases at V and 15 bases at J, with 12 bases in the middle. The DNA of the CDR3 is TGTGCCAGCAGTTACTCGGGCAGGGCGGAATATTTT. Translation: CASSYSGRAEYF.

This clone ranks as medium-sized (0.01 to 0.1%). The chain couples TRBV10-3 to TRBJ2-2; 9 bases map to TRBD1. Germline V lookup: CDR1 ENHRY, CDR2 SYGVKD. V lost 4 bases, J lost 7 bases, and 13 bases stayed unmatched. The CDR3 totals 17 residues. The DNA of the CDR3 is TGTGCCATCAGTGTGGGGTTCCGGACAGGGGTTGGCGGGGAGCTGTTTTTT. Translation gives CAISVGFRTGVGGELFF.

V and J are TRBV29-1 and TRBJ2-5, with 10 bases identical to TRBD1. CDR1 is SQVTM, CDR2 ANQGSEA, per germline. With 7 bases clipped from V and 6 bases from J, the junction kept 11 bases outside the gene matches. This CDR3 comprises 14 residues. The CDR3 DNA is TGCAGCGCTGGGACAGGGGCTGGAGGAAAGACCCAGTACTTC. Its translation: CSAGTGAGGKTQYF. The full variable domain, in which reference TRBV29-1 and TRBJ2-5 provide the parts outside the CDR3, is SAVISQKPSRDICQRGTSLTIQCQVDSQVTMMFWYRQQPGQSLTLIATANQGSEATYESGFVIDKFPISRPNLTFSTLTVSNMSPEDSSIYLCSAGTGAGGKTQYFGPGTRLLVL.

DNA of the CDR3: TGTGCCAGCAGCTTACGGGTCAGGGGTGCCGAGGAAAACACCATATATTTT. This encodes CASSLRVRGAEENTIYF. J is TRBJ1-3 and V is TRBV7-2, with D perhaps TRBD1 (6 bases). From germline, CDR1 is SGHTA and CDR2 FQGNSA. This CDR3 spans 17 amino acids. Trimming took off 2 bases at V and 6 bases at J, with 20 bases between the two ends.

This clone was seen a single time. The chain employs TRBV30 and TRBJ1-5, with D tentatively TRBD1 (6 bases). Germline V gene lookup returns CDR1 GTSNPN and CDR2 SVGIG (reference sequence). Trimming removed 1 base from V and 6 bases from J, with 10 bases in between. The CDR3 consists of 13 residues. CDR3 DNA: TGTGCCTGGAGTGGGGGGCGCGGTCAGCCCCAGCATTTT. Its protein is CAWSGGRGQPQHF.

The chain employs TRBV4-2 and TRBJ1-1, with TRBD1 as a possible D gene (5 bases). CDR3 length equals 12 residues. CDR1 and CDR2 (germline): LGHNA, YNFKEQ. V lost 1 base, J lost 8 bases, and 8 bases lay in between. CDR3: CASSQGTTEAFF. The DNA of the CDR3 is TGTGCCAGCAGCCAAGGGACAACGGAAGCTTTCTTT.

The chain links TRBV7-9 to TRBJ2-5, with a tentative D call TRBD2 (6 bases). CDR1 is SEHNR, CDR2 FQNEAQ, per germline (reference sequence). This CDR3 contains 16 residues. Deletions cut 2 bases from V and 5 bases from J, with 18 bases between. CDR3 amino acids: CASSLKSGAGLETQYF. The CDR3 DNA sequence: TGTGCCAGCAGCTTAAAGTCGGGAGCTGGGCTGGAGACCCAGTACTTC.

The J gene is TRBJ1-1, the V gene TRBV15, with a tentative D call TRBD1 (5 bases). Trimming took off 0 bases at V and 5 bases at J, with 13 bases between the two ends. Germline CDR1 reads LNHNV; CDR2 reads YYDKDF (reference sequence). The CDR3 is 15 residues long. The CDR3 nucleotides are TGTGCCACCAGCAGAGATCGGGGGAGAGGGACTGAAGCTTTCTTT. Protein: CATSRDRGRGTEAFF.

This sequence joins TRBV7-9 and TRBJ2-3; 8 bases map to TRBD2. V shed 0 bases, J shed 6 bases, and the junction held 8 bases outside the gene matches. Germline CDR1 SEHNR, CDR2 FQNEAQ (reference sequence). There are 16 residues in the CDR3. For the CDR3, the DNA is TGTGCCAGCAGCTTAGCGCCTACTAGCGGAGCGGATACGCAGTATTTT. Amino acids: CASSLAPTSGADTQYF.

A remark on this clone: No DNA is shown, since the ends of the CDR3 on it are uncertain; the CDR3 is the one TCRdb lists. The chain is built from TRBV6-4 and TRBJ2-7; TRBD2 is the table's D call, not checked against the DNA. The CDR3 region is 13 residues in length, termini included. Germline V gives CDR1 MRHNA, CDR2 SNTAGT. The CDR3 here is CASSSSGGGKQYF.

This chain joins TRBV2 and TRBJ2-2; a weak D match, TRBD2 (5 bases). Germline-derived CDR1 and CDR2 are SNHLY and FYNNEI. The CDR3 consists of 14 residues. V was pared by 4 bases and J by 2 bases, with 8 bases between. The DNA of the CDR3 is TGTGCCAGCAGTGGGACTTATAACACCGGGGAGCTGTTTTTT. It is translated as CASSGTYNTGELFF.

The chain combines TRBV2 with TRBJ2-5, with 8 bases aligning to TRBD2. Germline V gene data show CDR1 as SNHLY and CDR2 as FYNNEI. Germline trimming cut 11 bases from V and 1 base from J; bases unmatched to any gene: 9. The CDR3 has 14 amino acids. The CDR3, as DNA: TGTGCCTTACGGGCGGGGGGTCTCCAAGAGACCCAGTACTTC. Its protein product is CALRAGGLQETQYF.

The chain has TRBV11-3 and TRBJ2-1; 10 bases match TRBD2. Germline lookup yields CDR1 SGHNT and CDR2 YENEEA. The CDR3 length is 12 residues. Trimming removed 5 bases from V and 15 bases from J; junction bases left unmatched: 7. The chain's CDR3 is CASSLSGRVLFF. DNA for the CDR3: TGTGCCAGCAGCCTCAGCGGGAGGGTTCTGTTCTTC. The variable domain in full, with the rest retrieved from reference TRBV11-3 and TRBJ2-1, is EAGVVQSPRYKIIEKKQPVAFWCNPISGHNTLYWYLQNLGQGPELLIRYENEEAVDDSQLPKDRFSAERLKGVDSTLKIQPAELGDSAVYLCASSLSGRVLFFGPGTRLTVL.

This clone has just a few counts. This chain links TRBV9 with TRBJ2-7; maybe TRBD1 (5 bases). Trimming took 0 bases from V and 0 from J, leaving 13 bases between them. The CDR3 has 16 residues. CDR1 SGDLS and CDR2 YYNGEE come from the germline V gene. The CDR3 DNA reads as TGTGCCAGCAGCGTAGGAGACAGACGGAGCTCCTACGAGCAGTACTTC. Translated, it gives CASSVGDRRSSYEQYF.

This chain joins TRBV6-6 and TRBJ2-3; D is undetermined. The CDR3 runs 14 residues. Germline CDR1 is MNHNY and CDR2 is SVGAGI (reference sequence). Trimming stripped 2 bases from V and 0 bases from J, with 6 bases between. CDR3 bases: TGTGCCAGCAGTTACCGAACTAGCACAGATACGCAGTATTTT. Its protein is CASSYRTSTDTQYF.

The J gene is TRBJ2-5, the V gene TRBV6-1; unclear D gene. CDR3 size: 12 residues. Germline V gene lookup returns CDR1 MNHNS and CDR2 SASEGT. Trimming removed 1 base at V and 7 bases at J, with 7 bases between. The CDR3 region is CASSEDPRTQYF. CDR3 sequence (DNA): TGTGCCAGCAGTGAAGACCCGAGGACCCAGTACTTC.

This clone was picked up one time. The chain combines TRBV5-5 with TRBJ2-2; 9 nucleotides match TRBD1. The CDR3 loop spans 16 amino acids. Trimming took 3 bases from V and 6 from J; bases not matched to a gene: 9. Looked up from germline, CDR1 is SGHKS and CDR2 is YYEKEE (reference sequence). This chain's CDR3 is CASSSTGGNSAGELFF. The CDR3 DNA reads TGTGCCAGCAGCTCTACAGGGGGCAACTCGGCCGGGGAGCTGTTTTTT.

V is TRBV27 and J is TRBJ2-7; TRBD2 matches at 13 bases. With V trimmed by 6 bases and J by 6 bases, 8 bases remained unmatched. The CDR3 consists of 15 residues. CDR1 and CDR2 (germline): MNHEY, SMNVEV (reference sequence). CDR3 bases: TGTGCCAGCAGCTTCAGACTAGCGGGAGGAAGCGAGCAGTACTTC. As protein: CASSFRLAGGSEQYF.

This chain uses TRBV5-4 with TRBJ1-5; 7 bases match TRBD1. This CDR3 contains 13 residues. CDR1 and CDR2 (germline): SGHNT, YYREEE (reference sequence). After removal of 4 bases from V and 9 bases from J, the junction contained 7 bases not matched to a gene. CDR3 nucleotide sequence: TGTGCCAGCAGCACGGACAGGAGAAGGCCCCAGCATTTT. Translation gives CASSTDRRRPQHF.

V gene TRBV11-2 combines with J gene TRBJ2-5; D may be TRBD1 (6 bases). The CDR3 length is 16 residues. The germline gives CDR1 SGHAT, CDR2 FQNNGV. Trimming took 2 bases from V and 5 from J, leaving 18 bases between them. CDR3 coding DNA: TGTGCCAGCAGCTTATCGGAACAGGGACCCTGGGAGACCCAGTACTTC. Translated, it gives CASSLSEQGPWETQYF.

This chain uses TRBV9 with TRBJ1-2; 7 nucleotides match TRBD1. Germline V gives CDR1 SGDLS, CDR2 YYNGEE. This CDR3 is built from 16 residues. V lost 2 bases, J lost 0 bases, and 7 bases stayed unmatched. CDR3 protein: CASSVGDRFTNYGYTF. The CDR3 nucleotides read TGTGCCAGCAGCGTTGGGGACAGATTTACTAACTATGGCTACACCTTC. Together with reference TRBV9 and TRBJ1-2, the CDR3 gives the full variable domain: DSGVTQTPKHLITATGQRVTLRCSPRSGDLSVYWYQQSLDQGLQFLIQYYNGEERAKGNILERFSAQQFPDLHSELNLSSLELGDSALYFCASSVGDRFTNYGYTFGSGTRLTVV.

This clone was recorded once. V is TRBV19 and J is TRBJ2-7, with 11 bases that match TRBD1. The CDR3 has 21 residues. CDR1 and CDR2 (germline): LNHDA, SQIVND (reference sequence). V was pared by 1 base and J by 5 bases, with 22 bases of the junction left unmatched. The CDR3 DNA reads as TGTGCCAGTAGTATAGGGGGGACAGGGGGTCGTACGAGCCCCGGTCGGAACGAGCAGTACTTC. Protein product: CASSIGGTGGRTSPGRNEQYF. The variable domain in full, completed from reference TRBV19 and TRBJ2-7, reads DGGITQSPKYLFRKEGQNVTLSCEQNLNHDAMYWYRQDPGQGLRLIYYSQIVNDFQKGDIAEGYSVSREKKESFPLTVTSAQKNPTAFYLCASSIGGTGGRTSPGRNEQYFGPGTRLTVT.

The chain recombines TRBV14 with TRBJ2-1; tentatively, D is TRBD2 (7 bases). From germline, CDR1 is SGHDN and CDR2 FVKESK. V lost 4 bases and J 5 bases, leaving 12 bases between the germline ends. The CDR3 loop spans 14 amino acids. The CDR3 nucleotides read TGTGCCAGCAGCCTAGGGGGGGCCCACAATGAGCAGTTCTTC. Translation gives CASSLGGAHNEQFF.

This rearrangement joins TRBV30 to TRBJ2-3; D perhaps matches TRBD1 (5 bases). CDR3 length: 14 residues. V was cut by 0 bases and J by 4 bases, with 11 bases left in between. CDR1 GTSNPN and CDR2 SVGIG come from the germline V gene (reference sequence). The CDR3 DNA follows: TGTGCCTGGAGTGTAGGGGCAGCGCCAGATACGCAGTATTTT. It is translated as CAWSVGAAPDTQYF.

This clone was observed once. J is TRBJ1-2 and V is TRBV19, with 10 bases identical to TRBD1. The CDR3 sequence is 15 residues long. Germline V gives CDR1 LNHDA, CDR2 SQIVND (reference sequence). The V segment lost 8 bases and the J segment 8 bases; nucleotides outside the gene matches: 14. The CDR3 DNA reads TGTGCCAGTGCTCCGGGACAGGGGTGGAGTAGGGGCTACACCTTC. It codes for CASAPGQGWSRGYTF.

This chain joins TRBV4-1 and TRBJ1-1, with a possible D match to TRBD1 (6 bases). V was pared by 1 base and J by 0 bases, with 15 bases between. The CDR3 contains 17 residues. Germline V gene sequence: CDR1 MGHRA, CDR2 YSYEKL. Written as DNA, the CDR3 is TGCGCCAGCAGCCAAGTAGGGACAAGGGACCTGAACACTGAAGCTTTCTTT. This translates into CASSQVGTRDLNTEAFF.

CDR3 sequence (DNA): TGTGCCAGCAGTTACACAGGGCTCGGGGAGCTGTTTTTT. As protein: CASSYTGLGELFF. This rearrangement joins TRBV6-6 to TRBJ2-2, with D possibly matching TRBD1 (6 bases). The V end lost 2 bases, the J end lost 7 bases, and 8 bases lay between the germline ends. From germline, CDR1 is MNHNY and CDR2 SVGAGI (reference sequence). This CDR3 has 13 amino acids.

V gene TRBV19 combines with J gene TRBJ1-3, with D possibly TRBD1 on 6 matching bases. The CDR3 spans 16 residues. The V end lost 7 bases, the J end lost 0 bases, and 16 bases lay between the germline ends. The germline V gene encodes CDR1 LNHDA and CDR2 SQIVND (reference sequence). CDR3 residues: CASTNRVRVSGNTIYF. The CDR3 DNA sequence: TGTGCCAGTACCAACAGGGTCAGGGTCTCTGGAAACACCATATATTTT.

The chain joins TRBV11-1 to TRBJ2-3, with 10 bases fitting TRBD2. Germline V gene data show CDR1 as SGHAT and CDR2 as FQDESV (reference sequence). J was trimmed by 9 bases and V by 5 bases; bases with no gene match: 5. The CDR3 has 13 amino acids. The CDR3 bases are TGTGCCAGCAGCACCGCTAGCGGGGGAACGCAGTATTTT. Amino acid sequence: CASSTASGGTQYF.